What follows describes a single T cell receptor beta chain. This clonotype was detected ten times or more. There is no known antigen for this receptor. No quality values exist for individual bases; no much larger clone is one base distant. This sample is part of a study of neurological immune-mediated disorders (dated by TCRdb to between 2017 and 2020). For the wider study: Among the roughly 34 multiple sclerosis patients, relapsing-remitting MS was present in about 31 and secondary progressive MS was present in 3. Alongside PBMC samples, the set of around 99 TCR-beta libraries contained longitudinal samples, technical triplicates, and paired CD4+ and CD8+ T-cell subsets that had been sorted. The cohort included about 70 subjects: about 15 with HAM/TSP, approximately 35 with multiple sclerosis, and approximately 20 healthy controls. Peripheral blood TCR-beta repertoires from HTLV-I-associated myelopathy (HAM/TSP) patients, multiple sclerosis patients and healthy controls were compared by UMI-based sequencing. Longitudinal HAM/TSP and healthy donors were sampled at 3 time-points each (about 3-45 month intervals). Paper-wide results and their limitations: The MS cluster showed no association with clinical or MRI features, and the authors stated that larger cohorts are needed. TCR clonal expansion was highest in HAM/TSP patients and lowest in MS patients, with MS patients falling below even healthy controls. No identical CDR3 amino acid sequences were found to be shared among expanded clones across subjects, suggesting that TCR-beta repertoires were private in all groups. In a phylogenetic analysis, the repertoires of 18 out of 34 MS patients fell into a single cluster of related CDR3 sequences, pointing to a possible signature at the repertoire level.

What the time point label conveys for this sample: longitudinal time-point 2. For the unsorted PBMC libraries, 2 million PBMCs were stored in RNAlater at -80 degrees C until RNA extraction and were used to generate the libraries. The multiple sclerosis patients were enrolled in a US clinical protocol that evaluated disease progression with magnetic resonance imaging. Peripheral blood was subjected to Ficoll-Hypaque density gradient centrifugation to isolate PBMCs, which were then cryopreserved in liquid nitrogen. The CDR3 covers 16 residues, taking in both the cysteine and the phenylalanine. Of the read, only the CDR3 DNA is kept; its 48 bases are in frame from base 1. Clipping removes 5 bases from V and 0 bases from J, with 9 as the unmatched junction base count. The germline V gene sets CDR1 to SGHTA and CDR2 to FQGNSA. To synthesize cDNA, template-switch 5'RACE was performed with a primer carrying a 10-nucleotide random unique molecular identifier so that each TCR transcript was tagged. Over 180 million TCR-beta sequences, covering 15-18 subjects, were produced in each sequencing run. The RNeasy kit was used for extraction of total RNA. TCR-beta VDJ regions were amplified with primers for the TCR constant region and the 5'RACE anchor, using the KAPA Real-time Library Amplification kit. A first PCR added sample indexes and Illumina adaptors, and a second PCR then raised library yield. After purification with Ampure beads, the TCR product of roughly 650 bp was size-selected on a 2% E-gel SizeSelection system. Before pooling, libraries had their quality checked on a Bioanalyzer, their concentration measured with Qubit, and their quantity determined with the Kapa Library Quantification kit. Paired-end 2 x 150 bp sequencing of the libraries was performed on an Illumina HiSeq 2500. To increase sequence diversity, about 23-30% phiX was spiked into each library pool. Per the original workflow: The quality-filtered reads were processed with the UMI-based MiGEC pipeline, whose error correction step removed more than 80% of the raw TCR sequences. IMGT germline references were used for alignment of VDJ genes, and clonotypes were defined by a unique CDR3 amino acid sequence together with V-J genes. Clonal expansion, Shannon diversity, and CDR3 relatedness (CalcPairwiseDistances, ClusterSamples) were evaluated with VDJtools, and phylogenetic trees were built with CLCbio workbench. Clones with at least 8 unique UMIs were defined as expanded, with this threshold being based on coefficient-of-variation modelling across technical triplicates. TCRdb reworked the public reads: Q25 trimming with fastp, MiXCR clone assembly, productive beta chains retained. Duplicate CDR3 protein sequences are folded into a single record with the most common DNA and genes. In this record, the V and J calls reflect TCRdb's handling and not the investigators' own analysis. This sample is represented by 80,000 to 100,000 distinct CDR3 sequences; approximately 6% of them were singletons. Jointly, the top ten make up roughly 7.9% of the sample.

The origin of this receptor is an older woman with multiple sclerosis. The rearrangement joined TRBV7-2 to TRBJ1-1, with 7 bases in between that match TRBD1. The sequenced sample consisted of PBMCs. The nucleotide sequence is TGTGCCAGCAGCCTAGATTCGGGACAGCTGAACACTGAAGCTTTCTTT. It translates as CASSLDSGQLNTEAFF.